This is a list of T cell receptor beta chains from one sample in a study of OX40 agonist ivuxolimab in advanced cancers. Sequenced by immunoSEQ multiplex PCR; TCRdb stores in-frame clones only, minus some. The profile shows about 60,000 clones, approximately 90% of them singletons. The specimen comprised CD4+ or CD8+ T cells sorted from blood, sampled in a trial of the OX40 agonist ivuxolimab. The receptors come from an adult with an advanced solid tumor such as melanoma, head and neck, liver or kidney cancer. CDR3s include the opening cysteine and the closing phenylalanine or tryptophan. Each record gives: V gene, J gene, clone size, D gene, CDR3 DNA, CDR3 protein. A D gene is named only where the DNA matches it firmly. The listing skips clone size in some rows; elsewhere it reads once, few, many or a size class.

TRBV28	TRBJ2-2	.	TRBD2	TGTGCCAGCAGTCTAGAGCGGGGGGACACCGGGGAGCTGTTTTTT	CASSLERGDTGELFF
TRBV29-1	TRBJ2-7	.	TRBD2	TGCAGCGCTACTAGCGGGAGTAACCACGAGCAGTACTTC	CSATSGSNHEQYF
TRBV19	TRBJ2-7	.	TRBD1	TGTGCCAGTAGTATAACCCGCAGGGGGCCCCACGAGCAGTACTTC	CASSITRRGPHEQYF
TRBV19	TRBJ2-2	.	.	TGTGCCAGTAGCGAATCGAACACCGGGGAGCTGTTTTTT	CASSESNTGELFF
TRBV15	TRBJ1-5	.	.	TGTGCCACCAGCAGCCAAAGTGGGGGGGAGAATCAGCCCCAGCATTTT	CATSSQSGGENQPQHF
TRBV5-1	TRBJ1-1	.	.	TGCGCCAGCTCCGAACCGAACACTGAAGCTTTCTTT	CASSEPNTEAFF
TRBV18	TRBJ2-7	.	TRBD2	TGTGCCAGCTCACCGCTTCCAGCGGGAGGGCAAGAGCAGTACTTC	CASSPLPAGGQEQYF
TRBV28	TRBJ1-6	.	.	TGTGCCAGCAGTTTACAGGGATGGAATTCACCCCTCCACTTT	CASSLQGWNSPLHF
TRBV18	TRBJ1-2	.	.	TGTGCCAGCTCAGAGGTTAATAACTATGGCTACACCTTC	CASSEVNNYGYTF
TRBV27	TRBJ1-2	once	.	TGTGCCAGCAGCCAAGGGGTGGGGAGTAATGGCTACACCTTC	CASSQGVGSNGYTF
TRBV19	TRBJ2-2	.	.	TGTGCCAGTAAAGAGGCAGGAGAAACCGGGGAGCTGTTTTTT	CASKEAGETGELFF
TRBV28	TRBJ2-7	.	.	TGTGCCCTCGGGTCTCCCCGGGGCGAGCAGTACTTC	CALGSPRGEQYF